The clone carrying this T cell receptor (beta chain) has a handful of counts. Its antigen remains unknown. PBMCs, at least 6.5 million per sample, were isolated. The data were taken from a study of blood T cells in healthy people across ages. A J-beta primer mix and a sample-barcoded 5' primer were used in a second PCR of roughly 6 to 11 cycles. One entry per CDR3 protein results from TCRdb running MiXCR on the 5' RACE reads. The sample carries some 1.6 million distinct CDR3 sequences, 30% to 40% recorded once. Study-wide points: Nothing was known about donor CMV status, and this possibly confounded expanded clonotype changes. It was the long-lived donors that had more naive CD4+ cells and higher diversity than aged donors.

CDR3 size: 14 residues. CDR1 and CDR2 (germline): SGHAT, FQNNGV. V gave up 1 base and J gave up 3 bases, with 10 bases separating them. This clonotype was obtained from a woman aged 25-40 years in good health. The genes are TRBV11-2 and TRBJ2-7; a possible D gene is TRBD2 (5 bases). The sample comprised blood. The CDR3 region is CASSLVEGFYEQYF. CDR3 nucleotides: TGTGCCAGCAGCTTAGTAGAGGGATTCTACGAGCAGTACTTC.